These 13 T cell receptor beta chains came from one sample sequenced in a study of PD-L1 blockade in urothelial cancer. Time point in this sample: pretreatment peripheral blood. TCRdb keeps only in-frame clones here, not all; method: immunoSEQ multiplex PCR. Among tens of thousands of clones listed, about 83% were seen once. Specimen: PBMCs, collected around atezolizumab (anti-PD-L1) treatment. These receptors were taken from a man aged 55 to 70 with urothelial cancer.

The gene calls are TRBV30 and TRBJ2-2; D not certain. Germline CDR1 is GTSNPN and CDR2 is SVGIG (reference sequence). Trimming shortened V by 4 bases and J by 6 bases, and 9 bases separated the two germline ends. CDR3 size: 12 residues. CDR3 coding DNA: TGTGCCTGGATCCCCCTCGCCGGGGAGCTGTTTTTT. Its translation is CAWIPLAGELFF.

The sample holds one count of this clone. This sequence joins TRBV25-1 and TRBJ2-3; D call uncertain. CDR3 length equals 17 residues. Germline V gene lookup returns CDR1 MGHDK and CDR2 SYGVNS. V was shortened by 0 bases and J by 3 bases, with 16 bases between the two germline ends. The CDR3 protein is CASSEYGGRPDTDTQYF. The CDR3 DNA reads as TGTGCCAGCAGTGAATACGGCGGCAGACCGGATACAGATACGCAGTATTTT.

This rearrangement joins TRBV9 to TRBJ2-1; no clear D. Germline lookup yields CDR1 SGDLS and CDR2 YYNGEE. Trimming removed 1 base at V and 2 bases at J, with 10 bases between. This CDR3 comprises 15 residues. The CDR3 coding sequence is TGTGCCAGCAGCGTAAGTGCGGTTACCTACAATGAGCAGTTCTTC. Protein sequence: CASSVSAVTYNEQFF.

The CDR3 protein is CASSPPRLMNTGELFF. In DNA, the CDR3 is TGTGCCAGCAGCCCGCCGCGACTGATGAACACCGGGGAGCTGTTTTTT. The J gene is TRBJ2-2, the V gene TRBV7-8; D is uncertain. V was clipped by 5 bases and J by 1 base, with 14 bases between them. In germline, CDR1 is SGHVS, CDR2 FQNEAQ. The CDR3 length is 16 residues.

The chain recombines TRBV6-1 with TRBJ1-6, with D tentatively TRBD1 (5 bases). The CDR3 has 13 residues. Trimming stripped 6 bases from V and 12 bases from J, with 15 bases between. CDR1 is MNHNS, CDR2 SASEGT, per germline. The CDR3: CASSGTGGGPLHF. The CDR3, as DNA: TGTGCCAGCAGCGGGACCGGGGGGGGACCCCTCCACTTT.

The chain is built from TRBV25-1 and TRBJ2-7, with 7 bases matching TRBD1. This CDR3 spans 15 amino acids. J lost 0 bases, V lost 3 bases, and 5 bases had no gene match. Per germline, CDR1 MGHDK and CDR2 SYGVNS. CDR3 coding DNA: TGTGCCAGCAGTGAGCACAGGGGTGACTCCTACGAGCAGTACTTC. Its translation: CASSEHRGDSYEQYF.

The chain has TRBV30 and TRBJ2-1, with 10 bases lining up with TRBD1. This CDR3 comprises 15 residues. V lost 1 base and J lost 2; bases outside the gene matches: 2. Germline V CDR1 and CDR2: GTSNPN, SVGIG (reference sequence). CDR3 DNA sequence: TGTGCCTGGAGTGGGACAGGGGGAACCTACAATGAGCAGTTCTTC. Translated: CAWSGTGGTYNEQFF.

The CDR3 loop is CSVEASGTTTDTQYF. Here the CDR3 DNA reads TGCAGCGTTGAGGCTAGCGGGACAACCACAGATACGCAGTATTTT. This rearrangement joins TRBV29-1 to TRBJ2-3; TRBD2 aligns across 9 bases. Per germline, CDR1 SQVTM and CDR2 ANQGSEA. CDR3 length: 15 amino acids. Trimming cost V 3 bases and J 2 bases; bases outside gene matches: 6.

This clone was seen a single time. The rearrangement links TRBV11-3 to TRBJ2-4, with D tentatively TRBD2 (5 bases). The V gene's germline CDR1 is SGHNT and CDR2 YENEEA. This CDR3 is 15 amino acids long. V was trimmed by 0 bases and J by 0 bases, leaving 6 bases between them. CDR3 residues: CASSLEGLAKNIQYF. The CDR3 DNA sequence: TGTGCCAGCAGCTTAGAAGGACTAGCCAAAAACATTCAGTACTTC. The variable domain in full, completed from reference TRBV11-3 and TRBJ2-4, reads EAGVVQSPRYKIIEKKQPVAFWCNPISGHNTLYWYLQNLGQGPELLIRYENEEAVDDSQLPKDRFSAERLKGVDSTLKIQPAELGDSAVYLCASSLEGLAKNIQYFGAGTRLSVL.

The chain employs TRBV5-6 and TRBJ2-7; 10 nucleotides match TRBD1. CDR3 length: 15 residues. Germline trimming cut 2 bases from V and 1 base from J; bases unmatched to any gene: 3. CDR1 is SGHDT, CDR2 YYEEEE, per germline. The CDR3 sequence: CASSFGTGVSYEQYF. In DNA, the CDR3 is TGTGCCAGCAGCTTCGGGACAGGGGTTTCCTACGAGCAGTACTTC.

The table lists this clone with a few counts. The CDR3 is CASSYSRAQSRVTQYF. The CDR3 region has the DNA TGTGCCAGCAGTTACTCGAGGGCACAGAGCCGCGTGACCCAGTACTTC. The chain carries TRBV6-6 and TRBJ2-5; a possible D gene is TRBD2 (5 bases). There are 16 residues in the CDR3. Trimming pared 0 bases from V and 7 bases from J, leaving 18 bases between. The V gene's germline CDR1 is MNHNY and CDR2 SVGAGI (reference sequence).

The genes are TRBV5-1 and TRBJ2-7, with 14 bases that match TRBD2. CDR1 and CDR2 from the germline V gene are SGHRS and YFSETQ. This CDR3 contains 15 residues. V was clipped by 3 bases and J by 3 bases; unmatched bases: 2. The CDR3 bases are TGCGCCAGCAGCTGGACTAGCGGGGGGAACTACGAGCAGTACTTC. Protein: CASSWTSGGNYEQYF.

The chain combines TRBV19 with TRBJ1-5; weak D call: TRBD1 (6 bases). CDR3 length: 15 amino acids. Germline V gene data show CDR1 as LNHDA and CDR2 as SQIVND (reference sequence). V lost 3 bases and J 2 bases, leaving 11 bases between the germline ends. The CDR3 DNA reads TGTGCCAGTAGTATGCCGGCAGGGGGCAATCAGCCCCAGCATTTT. Its protein product is CASSMPAGGNQPQHF.